This TCR beta chain was found in a study of cytomegalovirus exposure and HLA in healthy donors. Overall study results and limits: With DRB1 most and HLA-C fewest, TCR association rates differed between HLA loci in a later analysis. Some highly shared sequence variants likely arose as a pipeline artifact. Cytomegalovirus-associated TCR beta chains were listed, numbering some 180.

In the PCR, 60 Vbeta and 13 Jbeta primers were used. Under the authors' procedure: Per a later analysis, the number of unique TCR beta chains was approximately 80 million, of which about 11 million were shared. Sequencing was performed with immunoSEQ multiplex PCR; in TCRdb, only in-frame clones are kept and a portion is missing. D and trimming were read from the DNA, whereas the V and J calls and clone size are those reported in that table. Counted here are 100,000 to 120,000 clones, approximately 83% occurring once; the ten biggest clones make up 1.5% to 2%. Germline V CDR1 and CDR2: SQVTM, ANQGSEA. Trimming pared 2 bases from V and 5 bases from J, leaving 15 bases between. CDR3 length: 14 amino acids. In the case of this clone: The antigen is not known.

The chain carries TRBV29-1 and TRBJ1-1; a possible D gene is TRBD1 (5 bases). Sequenced: PBMCs. The TCR comes from a man in his forties in good health and CMV-seronegative. Written as DNA, the CDR3 is TGCAGCGTTGAAATTACCAGGGTTGGGACTGAAGCTTTCTTT. Residues: CSVEITRVGTEAFF.